The rows below give T cell receptor beta chains drawn from one sample of a study of Ad26.COV2.S vaccination and SARS-CoV-2 variants. The assay was immunoSEQ multiplex PCR, and TCRdb's table has in-frame clones only and misses some. Here the sample spans around 500,000 clones, nearly 90% being singletons. This specimen consisted of peripheral blood, obtained in a trial of Ad26.COV2.S vaccine versus placebo. The receptor source for this set is a person between 18 and 65 years old who received the Ad26.COV2.S COVID-19 vaccine or a placebo. Each CDR3 is given with its conserved first and last residue. The D gene is left open where the match is weak. Clone size, where shown, is once, few, many, or a class for clones that have expanded.

cdr3_nt: TGTGCCTGGAGCGACTCTGGACTAAGGGTTCGCTACGAGCAGTACTTC; cdr3_aa: CAWSDSGLRVRYEQYF; j_call: TRBJ2-7; v_call: TRBV30; d_call: .; clone_size: once
cdr3_nt: TGTGCCAGCAGTCGGGCGGGGGGGCTCCCCTCCTACAATGAGCAGTTCTTC; cdr3_aa: CASSRAGGLPSYNEQFF; j_call: TRBJ2-1; v_call: TRBV6-6; d_call: TRBD2; clone_size: .
cdr3_nt: TGTGCCAGCATAGCTATGGCGAACACCGGGGAGCTGTTTTTT; cdr3_aa: CASIAMANTGELFF; j_call: TRBJ2-2; v_call: TRBV2; d_call: .; clone_size: .
cdr3_nt: TGCGCCAGCAGCCAGAGGAGGACAGGGGACTATGGCTACACCTTC; cdr3_aa: CASSQRRTGDYGYTF; j_call: TRBJ1-2; v_call: TRBV5-1; d_call: TRBD1; clone_size: .
cdr3_nt: TGTGCCAGTAGTATAGGCACTGAAGCTTTCTTT; cdr3_aa: CASSIGTEAFF; j_call: TRBJ1-1; v_call: TRBV19; d_call: .; clone_size: .
cdr3_nt: TGCAGCGTGCGAACTAGGGGCCCCACAGATACGCAGTATTTT; cdr3_aa: CSVRTRGPTDTQYF; j_call: TRBJ2-3; v_call: TRBV29-1; d_call: .; clone_size: .
cdr3_nt: TGTGCCAGCAGGCAGTGGGGGACAGGGGCTTTCTTT; cdr3_aa: CASRQWGTGAFF; j_call: TRBJ1-1; v_call: TRBV6-5; d_call: TRBD1; clone_size: .
cdr3_nt: TGTGCCTGGAGTAGTGACAGGCTGACTGAAAAACTGTTTTTT; cdr3_aa: CAWSSDRLTEKLFF; j_call: TRBJ1-4; v_call: TRBV30; d_call: .; clone_size: once
cdr3_nt: TGCGCCAGCAGTGGACTAGCGGGGGATCAAGGGGACTTC; cdr3_aa: CASSGLAGDQGDF; j_call: TRBJ2-7; v_call: TRBV5-1; d_call: TRBD2; clone_size: .
cdr3_nt: TGTGCCAGTAGTACAAACCCGACAGCCACCTATGGCTACACCTTC; cdr3_aa: CASSTNPTATYGYTF; j_call: TRBJ1-2; v_call: TRBV19; d_call: .; clone_size: .
cdr3_nt: TGTGCCAGTAGTAAGTACTCAGGGGACCAGCCCCAGCATTTT; cdr3_aa: CASSKYSGDQPQHF; j_call: TRBJ1-5; v_call: TRBV19; d_call: .; clone_size: .
cdr3_nt: TGTGCCAGCAGTTATAGTAGGGTCCTCACGGTTGATCAGTACTTC; cdr3_aa: CASSYSRVLTVDQYF; j_call: TRBJ2-5; v_call: TRBV28; d_call: .; clone_size: .
cdr3_nt: TGTGCCAGTAGTATGGCCAAAGCAGGAGATACGCAGTATTTT; cdr3_aa: CASSMAKAGDTQYF; j_call: TRBJ2-3; v_call: TRBV19; d_call: .; clone_size: .
cdr3_nt: TGTGCCAGCAGCACAACCGGGACAGATGGCTACACCTTC; cdr3_aa: CASSTTGTDGYTF; j_call: TRBJ1-2; v_call: TRBV7-3; d_call: TRBD1; clone_size: .
cdr3_nt: TGCAGTGCTAGTAGGGACAGGATGAACACTGAAGCTTTCTTT; cdr3_aa: CSASRDRMNTEAFF; j_call: TRBJ1-1; v_call: TRBV20-1; d_call: TRBD1; clone_size: .
cdr3_nt: TGTGCCAGCAGCCGGAGCTTGAACACTGAAGCTTTCTTT; cdr3_aa: CASSRSLNTEAFF; j_call: TRBJ1-1; v_call: TRBV11-2; d_call: .; clone_size: .
cdr3_nt: TGTGCCAGCAGTCTAGACAGGGGGCTTCGAAATGAGCAGTACTTC; cdr3_aa: CASSLDRGLRNEQYF; j_call: TRBJ2-7; v_call: TRBV6-5; d_call: TRBD1; clone_size: .
cdr3_nt: TGTGCCAGCAGCGTAGCTGACACCGGGGAGCTGTTTTTT; cdr3_aa: CASSVADTGELFF; j_call: TRBJ2-2; v_call: TRBV9; d_call: .; clone_size: .
cdr3_nt: TGTGCCAGCAGCTTAAGTACTAGCGGGGGCACAGATACGCAGTATTTT; cdr3_aa: CASSLSTSGGTDTQYF; j_call: TRBJ2-3; v_call: TRBV13; d_call: TRBD2; clone_size: .
cdr3_nt: TGTGCCAGCAGCGTAGAGGCAATTGGGCTGGAGACCCAGTACTTC; cdr3_aa: CASSVEAIGLETQYF; j_call: TRBJ2-5; v_call: TRBV9; d_call: .; clone_size: .
cdr3_nt: TGTGCCTGGAGTGCAGACAGCCGAGCGAATTCACCCCTCCACTTT; cdr3_aa: CAWSADSRANSPLHF; j_call: TRBJ1-6; v_call: TRBV30; d_call: .; clone_size: .
cdr3_nt: TGTGCCAGCAGTTCCCGGGCCTGGAACACTGAAGCTTTCTTT; cdr3_aa: CASSSRAWNTEAFF; j_call: TRBJ1-1; v_call: TRBV6-5; d_call: .; clone_size: once
cdr3_nt: TGTGCCAGCAGCTTGGAGGTCAGAAACATTCAGTACTTC; cdr3_aa: CASSLEVRNIQYF; j_call: TRBJ2-4; v_call: TRBV5-8; d_call: .; clone_size: .
cdr3_nt: TGTGCCAGCAGTTACCGGAGTTACACCGGGGAGCTGTTTTTT; cdr3_aa: CASSYRSYTGELFF; j_call: TRBJ2-2; v_call: TRBV6-5; d_call: .; clone_size: .
cdr3_nt: TGTGCCAGTAGTATCGAGACAAGAAGCGATGAGCAGTTCTTC; cdr3_aa: CASSIETRSDEQFF; j_call: TRBJ2-1; v_call: TRBV19; d_call: .; clone_size: .
cdr3_nt: TGCGCCAGCAGCCAAGTAAGCACCTACTATGGCTACACCTTC; cdr3_aa: CASSQVSTYYGYTF; j_call: TRBJ1-2; v_call: TRBV4-3; d_call: .; clone_size: .
cdr3_nt: TGTGCCACCCGTTCTGCAGGGGCTGGAAACACCATATATTTT; cdr3_aa: CATRSAGAGNTIYF; j_call: TRBJ1-3; v_call: TRBV10-3; d_call: .; clone_size: .
cdr3_nt: TGCGCCAGCAGCCAAGATCGGGGGAGCAACACCGGGGAGCTGTTTTTT; cdr3_aa: CASSQDRGSNTGELFF; j_call: TRBJ2-2; v_call: TRBV4-3; d_call: .; clone_size: once
cdr3_nt: TGTGCCAGCAGCTTGGGTCCCGACAATGAGCAGTTCTTC; cdr3_aa: CASSLGPDNEQFF; j_call: TRBJ2-1; v_call: TRBV7-3; d_call: .; clone_size: .
cdr3_nt: TGTGCCAGCAGCCAGGGGACAGGGGGTTCCTACAATGAGCAGTTCTTC; cdr3_aa: CASSQGTGGSYNEQFF; j_call: TRBJ2-1; v_call: TRBV4-2; d_call: TRBD1; clone_size: .
cdr3_nt: TGTGCCAGCAGCCATTTCCGGGGGGCCTACAATGAGCAGTTCTTC; cdr3_aa: CASSHFRGAYNEQFF; j_call: TRBJ2-1; v_call: TRBV14; d_call: TRBD2; clone_size: .
cdr3_nt: TGTGCCAGCGTTTTACAGGGAGGGTCACCCCTCCACTTT; cdr3_aa: CASVLQGGSPLHF; j_call: TRBJ1-6; v_call: TRBV7-2; d_call: .; clone_size: .
cdr3_nt: TGTGCCAGCAGTTTATCAGGGGTTACCAGCTCACCCCTCCACTTT; cdr3_aa: CASSLSGVTSSPLHF; j_call: TRBJ1-6; v_call: TRBV27; d_call: .; clone_size: .
cdr3_nt: TGTGCCAGTAGTATTAGTACAACCTACGAGCAGTACTTC; cdr3_aa: CASSISTTYEQYF; j_call: TRBJ2-7; v_call: TRBV19; d_call: .; clone_size: .
cdr3_nt: TGTGCCAGCTTGAGGGGGGGAAGCACAGATACGCAGTATTTT; cdr3_aa: CASLRGGSTDTQYF; j_call: TRBJ2-3; v_call: TRBV5-4; d_call: .; clone_size: .
cdr3_nt: TGTGCCAGCAGTTCCGGGGCTTGGGGAGCGTCCGGGGAGCTGTTTTTT; cdr3_aa: CASSSGAWGASGELFF; j_call: TRBJ2-2; v_call: TRBV28; d_call: .; clone_size: .
cdr3_nt: TGTGCCAGCAGCTTAACAGCGACAGGCTCTGGAAACACCATATATTTT; cdr3_aa: CASSLTATGSGNTIYF; j_call: TRBJ1-3; v_call: TRBV7-3; d_call: .; clone_size: .
cdr3_nt: TGTGCCAGCAGCTTACGGGACAGGGGCTTTGGAGATACGCAGTATTTT; cdr3_aa: CASSLRDRGFGDTQYF; j_call: TRBJ2-3; v_call: TRBV7-6; d_call: TRBD1; clone_size: .
cdr3_nt: TGTGCCAGCAGAACCGACACAGCCTATTCACCCCTCCACTTT; cdr3_aa: CASRTDTAYSPLHF; j_call: TRBJ1-6; v_call: TRBV28; d_call: .; clone_size: .
cdr3_nt: TGTGCCTCCTGGGCCTACAATGAGCAGTTCTTC; cdr3_aa: CASWAYNEQFF; j_call: TRBJ2-1; v_call: TRBV30; d_call: .; clone_size: .